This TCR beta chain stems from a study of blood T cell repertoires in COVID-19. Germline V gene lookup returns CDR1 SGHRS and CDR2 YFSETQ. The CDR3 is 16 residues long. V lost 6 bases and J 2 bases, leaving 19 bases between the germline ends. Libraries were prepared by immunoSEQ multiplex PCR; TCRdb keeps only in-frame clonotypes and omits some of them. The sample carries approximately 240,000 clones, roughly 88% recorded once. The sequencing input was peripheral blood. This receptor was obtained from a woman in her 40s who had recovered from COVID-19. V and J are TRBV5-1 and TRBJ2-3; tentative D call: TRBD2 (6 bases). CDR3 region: CASTQNAGLVTDTQYF. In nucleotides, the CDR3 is TGCGCCAGCACCCAGAACGCGGGACTCGTCACAGATACGCAGTATTTT.